This T cell receptor (beta chain) came from a study of CD8+ T cells in alopecia areata. Background on the study: Donor skin was harvested from roughly 6-13-month-old C3H/HeJ mice with spontaneous alopecia and grafted onto approximately 6-11-week-old female C3H/HeJ recipients.

General study findings and limits: Higher clonality was seen in lesional scalp than in normal scalp, especially in alopecia totalis/universalis.

About this clone: Its antigen is undetermined. Gene names and germline match the mouse. The read finishes 4 residues shy of the CDR3 end, and the germline J gene is used to complete it.

RNA was extracted and reverse transcribed into cDNA as the sequencing template. The protocol was immunoSEQ multiplex PCR, while the TCRdb copy is restricted to in-frame clones and leaves out a portion. This repertoire lists around 300,000 clones without singletons; roughly 1.2% sits in the top ten. V lost 4 bases and J 0 bases, leaving 5 bases between the germline ends. From germline, CDR1 is NSQYPW and CDR2 LRSPGD (reference sequence). The CDR3 contains 13 residues. Combined cutaneous lymph node cells underwent sorting by CD4, CD8alpha, NKG2D, NKG2ACE and additional markers. The TCR comes from a C3H/HeJ mouse with alopecia areata. MHC haplotype: H2-k. The sequenced sample was CD4+ T cells sorted from a lymph node. This chain joins TRBV1 and TRBJ2-3; the D is unclear. CDR3 sequence: CTCSVPSAETLYF. Incomplete CDR3 DNA: TGCACCTGCAGTGTTCCTAGTGCAGAA.